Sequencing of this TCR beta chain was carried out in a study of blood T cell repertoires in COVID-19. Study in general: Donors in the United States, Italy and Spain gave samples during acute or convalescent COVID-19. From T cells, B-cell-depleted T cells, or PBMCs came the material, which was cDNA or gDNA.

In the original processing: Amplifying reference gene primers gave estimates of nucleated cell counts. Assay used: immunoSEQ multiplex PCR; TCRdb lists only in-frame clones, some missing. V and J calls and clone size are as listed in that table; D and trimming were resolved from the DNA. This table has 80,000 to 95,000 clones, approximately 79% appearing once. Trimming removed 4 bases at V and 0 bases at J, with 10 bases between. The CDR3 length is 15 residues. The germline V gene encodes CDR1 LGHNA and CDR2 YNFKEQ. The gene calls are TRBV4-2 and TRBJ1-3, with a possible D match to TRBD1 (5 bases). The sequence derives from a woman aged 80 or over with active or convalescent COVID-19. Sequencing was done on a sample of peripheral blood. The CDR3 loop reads CASSLGQGSGNTIYF. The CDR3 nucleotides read TGTGCCAGCAGCCTGGGGCAGGGCTCTGGAAACACCATATATTTT.